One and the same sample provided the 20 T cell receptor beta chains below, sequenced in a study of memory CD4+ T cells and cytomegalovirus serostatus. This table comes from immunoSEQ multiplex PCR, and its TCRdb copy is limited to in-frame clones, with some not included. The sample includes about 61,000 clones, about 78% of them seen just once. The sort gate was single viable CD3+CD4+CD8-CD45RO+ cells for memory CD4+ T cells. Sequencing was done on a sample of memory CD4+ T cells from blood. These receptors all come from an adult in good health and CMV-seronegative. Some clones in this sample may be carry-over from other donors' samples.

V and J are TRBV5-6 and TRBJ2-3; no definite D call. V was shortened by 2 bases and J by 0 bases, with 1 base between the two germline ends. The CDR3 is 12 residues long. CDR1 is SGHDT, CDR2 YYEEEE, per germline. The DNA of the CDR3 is TGTGCCAGCAGCTTTAGCACAGATACGCAGTATTTT. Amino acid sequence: CASSFSTDTQYF.

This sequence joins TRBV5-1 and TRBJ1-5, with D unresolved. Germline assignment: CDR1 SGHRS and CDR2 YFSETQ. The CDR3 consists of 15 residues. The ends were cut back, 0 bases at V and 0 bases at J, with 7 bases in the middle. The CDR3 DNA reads TGCGCCAGCAGCTTGGCAGGATATAGCAATCAGCCCCAGCATTTT. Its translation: CASSLAGYSNQPQHF.

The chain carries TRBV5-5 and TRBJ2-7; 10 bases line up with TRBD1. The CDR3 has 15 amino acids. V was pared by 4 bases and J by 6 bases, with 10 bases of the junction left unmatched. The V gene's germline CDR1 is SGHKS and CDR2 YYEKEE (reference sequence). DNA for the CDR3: TGTGCCAGCAGCAGAGGACGGACAGGGGGTATCGAGCAGTACTTC. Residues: CASSRGRTGGIEQYF.

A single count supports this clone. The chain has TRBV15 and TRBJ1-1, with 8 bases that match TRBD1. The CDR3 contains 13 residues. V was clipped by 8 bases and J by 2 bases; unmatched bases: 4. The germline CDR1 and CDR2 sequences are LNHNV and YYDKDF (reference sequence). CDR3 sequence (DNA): TGTGCCACCTGGGACAGGAGAAACACTGAAGCTTTCTTT. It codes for CATWDRRNTEAFF.

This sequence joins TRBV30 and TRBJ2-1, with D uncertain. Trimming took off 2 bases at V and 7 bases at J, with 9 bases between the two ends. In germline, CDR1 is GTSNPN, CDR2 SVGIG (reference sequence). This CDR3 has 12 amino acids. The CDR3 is CAWSSQRNEQFF. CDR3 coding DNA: TGTGCCTGGAGTTCGCAAAGAAATGAGCAGTTCTTC.

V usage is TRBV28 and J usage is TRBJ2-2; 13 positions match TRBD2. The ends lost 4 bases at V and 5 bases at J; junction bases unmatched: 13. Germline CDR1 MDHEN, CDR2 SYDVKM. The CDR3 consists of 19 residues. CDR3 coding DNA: TGTGCCAGCAGTTCCCCGGTACTAGCGGGAGGGTCGTATACCGGGGAGCTGTTTTTT. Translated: CASSSPVLAGGSYTGELFF.

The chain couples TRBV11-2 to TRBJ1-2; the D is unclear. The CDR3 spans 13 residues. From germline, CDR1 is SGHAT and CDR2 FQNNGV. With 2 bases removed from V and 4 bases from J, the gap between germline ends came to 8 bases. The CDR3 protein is CASSLSSAYGYTF. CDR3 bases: TGTGCCAGCAGCTTAAGTTCGGCCTATGGCTACACCTTC. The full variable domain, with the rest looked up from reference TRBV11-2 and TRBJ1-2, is EAGVAQSPRYKIIEKRQSVAFWCNPISGHATLYWYQQILGQGPKLLIQFQNNGVVDDSQLPKDRFSAERLKGVDSTLKIQPAKLEDSAVYLCASSLSSAYGYTFGSGTRLTVV.

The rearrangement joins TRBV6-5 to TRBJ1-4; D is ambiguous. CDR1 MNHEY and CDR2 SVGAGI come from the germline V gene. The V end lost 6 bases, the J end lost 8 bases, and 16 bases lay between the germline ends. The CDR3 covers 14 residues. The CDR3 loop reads CASRRPGLGEKLFF. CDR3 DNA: TGTGCCAGCAGGAGGCCGGGGTTAGGGGAAAAACTGTTTTTT.

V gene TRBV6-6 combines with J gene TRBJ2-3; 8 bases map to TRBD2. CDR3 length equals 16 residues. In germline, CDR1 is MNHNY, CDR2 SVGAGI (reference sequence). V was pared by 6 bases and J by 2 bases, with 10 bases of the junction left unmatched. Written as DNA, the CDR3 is TGTGCCAGCAGCCTCCGACTAGCGAGTGACACAGATACGCAGTATTTT. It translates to CASSLRLASDTDTQYF.

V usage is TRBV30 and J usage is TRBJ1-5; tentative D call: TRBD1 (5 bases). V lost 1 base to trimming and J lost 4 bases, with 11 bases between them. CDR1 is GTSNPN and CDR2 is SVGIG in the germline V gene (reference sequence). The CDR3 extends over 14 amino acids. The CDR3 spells CAWSGGPKNQPQHF. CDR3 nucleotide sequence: TGTGCCTGGAGTGGGGGACCGAAAAATCAGCCCCAGCATTTT.

The CDR3 sequence: CASGTLNTGELFF. The CDR3, as DNA: TGTGCCTCCGGGACACTCAACACCGGGGAGCTGTTTTTT. The V and J genes are TRBV30 and TRBJ2-2; D might be TRBD1 (6 bases). Germline V gene lookup returns CDR1 GTSNPN and CDR2 SVGIG (reference sequence). The CDR3 is made up of 13 amino acids. Trimming pared 7 bases from V and 2 bases from J, leaving 11 bases between. The entire variable domain, with the rest obtained from reference TRBV30 and TRBJ2-2, is as follows: SQTIHQWPATLVQPVGSPLSLECTVEGTSNPNLYWYRQAAGRGLQLLFYSVGIGQISSEVPQNLSASRPQDRQFILSSKKLLLSDSGFYLCASGTLNTGELFFGEGSRLTVL.

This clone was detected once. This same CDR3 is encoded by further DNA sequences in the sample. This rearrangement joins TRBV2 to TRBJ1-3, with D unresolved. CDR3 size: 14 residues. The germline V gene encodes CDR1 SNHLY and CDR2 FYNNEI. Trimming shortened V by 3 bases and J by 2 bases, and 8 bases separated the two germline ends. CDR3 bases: TGTGCCAGCAGTGAGCCGAGAGCTGGAAACACCATATATTTT. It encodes CASSEPRAGNTIYF. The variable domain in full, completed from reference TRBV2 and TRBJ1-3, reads EPEVTQTPSHQVTQMGQEVILRCVPISNHLYFYWYRQILGQKVEFLVSFYNNEISEKSEIFDDQFSVERPDGSNFTLKIRSTKLEDSAMYFCASSEPRAGNTIYFGEGSWLTVV.

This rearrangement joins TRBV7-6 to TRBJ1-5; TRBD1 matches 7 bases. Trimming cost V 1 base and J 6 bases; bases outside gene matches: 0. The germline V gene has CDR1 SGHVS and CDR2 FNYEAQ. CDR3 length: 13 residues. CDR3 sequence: CASSLDRGQPQHF. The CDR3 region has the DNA TGTGCCAGCAGCTTAGACAGGGGTCAGCCCCAGCATTTT.

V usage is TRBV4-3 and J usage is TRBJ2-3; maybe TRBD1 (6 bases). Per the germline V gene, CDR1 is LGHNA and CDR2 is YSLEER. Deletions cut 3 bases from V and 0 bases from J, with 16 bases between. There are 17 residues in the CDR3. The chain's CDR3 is CASSQATGTHSTDTQYF. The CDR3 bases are TGCGCCAGCAGCCAGGCGACCGGGACACACAGCACAGATACGCAGTATTTT.

CDR3 protein: CASSRNRDSLNEQYF. The CDR3 region has the DNA TGTGCCAGTAGCCGGAACCGGGACAGTCTGAACGAGCAGTACTTC. The rearrangement joins TRBV19 to TRBJ2-7; 7 positions agree with TRBD1. With V trimmed by 6 bases and J by 5 bases, 13 bases remained unmatched. Germline assignment: CDR1 LNHDA and CDR2 SQIVND (reference sequence). This CDR3 has 15 residues.

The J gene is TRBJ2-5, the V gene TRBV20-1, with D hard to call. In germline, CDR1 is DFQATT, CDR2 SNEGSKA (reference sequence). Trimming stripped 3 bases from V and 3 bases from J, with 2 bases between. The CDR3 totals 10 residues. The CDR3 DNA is TGCAGTGCTAGGGAAGAGACCCAGTACTTC. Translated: CSAREETQYF.

The CDR3, as DNA: TGTGCCAGCAGCCGCGGACAGTTTTATGGCTACACCTTC. Translated: CASSRGQFYGYTF. The V call is TRBV7-2, the J call TRBJ1-2, with D maybe TRBD1 (6 bases). The V gene lost 5 bases and the J gene lost 5 bases, with 12 bases spanning the gap. The CDR3 consists of 13 residues. Germline CDR1 is SGHTA and CDR2 is FQGNSA.

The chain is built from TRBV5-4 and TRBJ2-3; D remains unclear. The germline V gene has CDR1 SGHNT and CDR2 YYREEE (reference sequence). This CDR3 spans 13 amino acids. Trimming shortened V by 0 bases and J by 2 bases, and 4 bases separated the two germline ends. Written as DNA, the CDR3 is TGTGCCAGCAGCTTGGACCTCACAGATACGCAGTATTTT. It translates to CASSLDLTDTQYF.

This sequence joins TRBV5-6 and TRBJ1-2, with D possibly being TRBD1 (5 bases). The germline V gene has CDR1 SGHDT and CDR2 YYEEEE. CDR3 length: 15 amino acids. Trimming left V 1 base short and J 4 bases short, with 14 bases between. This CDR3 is CASSLWGSIAYGYTF. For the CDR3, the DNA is TGTGCCAGCAGCTTGTGGGGGAGTATCGCCTATGGCTACACCTTC. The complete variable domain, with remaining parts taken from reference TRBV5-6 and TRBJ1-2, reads DAGVTQSPTHLIKTRGQQVTLRCSPKSGHDTVSWYQQALGQGPQFIFQYYEEEERQRGNFPDRFSGHQFPNYSSELNVNALLLGDSALYLCASSLWGSIAYGYTFGSGTRLTVV.

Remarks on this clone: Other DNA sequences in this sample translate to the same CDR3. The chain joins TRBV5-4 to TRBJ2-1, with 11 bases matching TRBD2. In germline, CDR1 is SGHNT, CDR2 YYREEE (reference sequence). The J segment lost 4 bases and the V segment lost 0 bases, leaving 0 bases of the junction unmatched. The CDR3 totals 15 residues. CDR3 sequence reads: CASSLGLAGYNEQFF. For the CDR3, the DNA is TGTGCCAGCAGCTTGGGACTAGCGGGATACAATGAGCAGTTCTTC.